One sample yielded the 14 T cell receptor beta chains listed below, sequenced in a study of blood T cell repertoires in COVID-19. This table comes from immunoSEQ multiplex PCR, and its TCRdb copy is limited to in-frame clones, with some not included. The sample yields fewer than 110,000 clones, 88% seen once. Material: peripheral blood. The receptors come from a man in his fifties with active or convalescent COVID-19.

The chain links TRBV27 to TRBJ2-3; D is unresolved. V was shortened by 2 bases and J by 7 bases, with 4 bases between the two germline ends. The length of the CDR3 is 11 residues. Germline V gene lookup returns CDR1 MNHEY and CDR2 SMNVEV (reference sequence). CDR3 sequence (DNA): TGTGCCAGCAGTTTAGGGCATACGCAGTATTTT. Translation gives CASSLGHTQYF.

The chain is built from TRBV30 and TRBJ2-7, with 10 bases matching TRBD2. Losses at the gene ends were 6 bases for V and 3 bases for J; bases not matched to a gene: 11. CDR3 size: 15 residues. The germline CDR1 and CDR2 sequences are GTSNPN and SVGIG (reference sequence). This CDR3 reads CACPKAGGDFYEQYF. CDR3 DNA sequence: TGTGCCTGCCCGAAAGCGGGAGGGGACTTCTACGAGCAGTACTTC.

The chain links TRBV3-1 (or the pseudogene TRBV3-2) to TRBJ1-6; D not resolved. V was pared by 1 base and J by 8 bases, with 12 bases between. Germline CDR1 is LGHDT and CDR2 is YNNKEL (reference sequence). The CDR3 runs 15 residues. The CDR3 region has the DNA TGTGCCAGCAGCCAAGGGAGGGTTCCACATTCACCCCTCCACTTT. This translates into CASSQGRVPHSPLHF.

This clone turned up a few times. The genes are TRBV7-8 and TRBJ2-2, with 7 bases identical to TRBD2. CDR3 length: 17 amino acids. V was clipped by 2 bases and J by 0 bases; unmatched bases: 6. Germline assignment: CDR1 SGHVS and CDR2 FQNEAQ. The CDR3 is CASSLSLTSTNTGELFF. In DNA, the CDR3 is TGTGCCAGCAGCTTATCTCTGACTAGCACGAACACCGGGGAGCTGTTTTTT.

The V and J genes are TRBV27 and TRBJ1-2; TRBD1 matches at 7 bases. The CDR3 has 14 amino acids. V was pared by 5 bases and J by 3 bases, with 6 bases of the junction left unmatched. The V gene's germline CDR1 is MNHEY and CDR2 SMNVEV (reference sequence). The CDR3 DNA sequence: TGTGCCAGCAGTCCCTTACAGGGGCACTATGGCTACACCTTC. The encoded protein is CASSPLQGHYGYTF.

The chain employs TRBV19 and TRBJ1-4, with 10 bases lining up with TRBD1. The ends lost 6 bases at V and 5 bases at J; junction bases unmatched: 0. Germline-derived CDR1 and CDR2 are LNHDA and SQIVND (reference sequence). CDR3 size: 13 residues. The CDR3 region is CASRGQGNEKLFF. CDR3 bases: TGTGCCAGTAGGGGACAGGGGAATGAAAAACTGTTTTTT.

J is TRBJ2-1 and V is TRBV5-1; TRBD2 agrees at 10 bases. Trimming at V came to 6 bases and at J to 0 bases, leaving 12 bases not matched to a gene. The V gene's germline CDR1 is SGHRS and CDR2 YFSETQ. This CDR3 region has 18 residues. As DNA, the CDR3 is TGCGCCAGCACCCTCGGGATAGCGGGAGGCGCCTCCTACAATGAGCAGTTCTTC. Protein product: CASTLGIAGGASYNEQFF.

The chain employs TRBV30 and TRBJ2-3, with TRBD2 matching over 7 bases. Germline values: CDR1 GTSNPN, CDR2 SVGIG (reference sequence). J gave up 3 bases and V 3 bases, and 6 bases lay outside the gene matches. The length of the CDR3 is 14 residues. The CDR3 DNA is TGTGCCTGGAGGGACCCGGGACTAACAGATACGCAGTATTTT. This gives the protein CAWRDPGLTDTQYF.

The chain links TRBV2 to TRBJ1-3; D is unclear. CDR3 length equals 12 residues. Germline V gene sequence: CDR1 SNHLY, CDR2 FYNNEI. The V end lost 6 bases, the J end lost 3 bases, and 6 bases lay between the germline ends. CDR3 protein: CASREIGNTIYF. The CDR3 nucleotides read TGTGCCAGCAGGGAGATTGGAAACACCATATATTTT.

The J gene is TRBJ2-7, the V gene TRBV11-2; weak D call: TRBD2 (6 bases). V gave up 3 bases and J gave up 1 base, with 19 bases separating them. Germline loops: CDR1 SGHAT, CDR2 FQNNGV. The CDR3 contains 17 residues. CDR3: CASSFWDFPQESYEQYF. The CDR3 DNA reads TGTGCCAGCAGCTTCTGGGACTTCCCCCAGGAGTCCTACGAGCAGTACTTC.

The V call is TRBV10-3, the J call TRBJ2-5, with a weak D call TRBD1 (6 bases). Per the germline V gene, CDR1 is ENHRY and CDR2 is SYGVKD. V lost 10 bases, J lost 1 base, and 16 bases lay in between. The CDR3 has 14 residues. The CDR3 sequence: CATQTGRGQETQYF. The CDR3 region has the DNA TGTGCCACCCAAACCGGCAGGGGCCAAGAGACCCAGTACTTC.

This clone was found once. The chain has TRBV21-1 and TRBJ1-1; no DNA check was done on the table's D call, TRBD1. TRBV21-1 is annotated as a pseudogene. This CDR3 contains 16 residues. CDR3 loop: CASSKPGQGAGTEAFF. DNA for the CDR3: TGTGCCAGCAGCAAACCGGGACAGGGGGCCGGCACTGAAGCTTTCTTT.

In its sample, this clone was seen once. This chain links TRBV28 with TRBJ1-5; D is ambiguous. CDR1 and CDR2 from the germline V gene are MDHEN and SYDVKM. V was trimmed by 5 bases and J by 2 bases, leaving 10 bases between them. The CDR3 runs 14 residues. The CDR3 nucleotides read TGTGCCAGCAGTCGACAATTAGGCAATCAGCCCCAGCATTTT. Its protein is CASSRQLGNQPQHF.

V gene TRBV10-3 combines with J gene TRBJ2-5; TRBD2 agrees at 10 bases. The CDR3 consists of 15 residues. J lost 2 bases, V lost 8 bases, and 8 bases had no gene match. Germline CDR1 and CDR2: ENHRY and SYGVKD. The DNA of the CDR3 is TGTGCCATCCGTGCTAGCGGGAGCGGACAAGAGACCCAGTACTTC. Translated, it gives CAIRASGSGQETQYF.